One and the same sample provided the 8 T cell receptor beta chains below, sequenced in a study of neoadjuvant anti-PD-1 for oral cavity cancer. The protocol was immunoSEQ multiplex PCR, while the TCRdb copy is restricted to in-frame clones and leaves out a portion. The sample holds around 65,000 clones, about nine tenths seen once. Time point defined: after neoadjuvant nivolumab, at surgical resection. The sample was PBMCs, taken after nivolumab (anti-PD-1) treatment. Receptors originate from a person between 40 and 80 years old with oral cavity squamous cell carcinoma.

The V and J genes are TRBV5-1 and TRBJ1-5; no reliable D call. V lost 0 bases and J lost 2, with 9 bases in between. Germline loops: CDR1 SGHRS, CDR2 YFSETQ. This CDR3 is built from 15 residues. CDR3 protein: CASSLAPGGNQPQHF. Here the CDR3 DNA reads TGCGCCAGCAGCTTGGCCCCCGGAGGCAATCAGCCCCAGCATTTT.

The rearrangement links TRBV11-2 to TRBJ2-7, with D perhaps matching TRBD1 or TRBD2 (5 bases each). The length of the CDR3 is 15 residues. CDR1 is SGHAT, CDR2 FQNNGV, per germline. Deletions cut 4 bases from V and 6 bases from J, with 19 bases between. The CDR3 is CASSSGTLRASEQYF. Here the CDR3 DNA reads TGTGCCAGCAGCTCCGGGACGTTGAGGGCCTCCGAGCAGTACTTC.

The chain joins TRBV4-1 to TRBJ1-1; the D gene is possibly TRBD1 (5 bases). The CDR3 runs 14 residues. V was trimmed by 0 bases and J by 7 bases, leaving 12 bases between them. Germline V gene sequence: CDR1 MGHRA, CDR2 YSYEKL. The CDR3 nucleotides read TGCGCCAGCAGCCAAGACCCAGACAGAGTTGAAGCTTTCTTT. Protein product: CASSQDPDRVEAFF.

The CDR3 region is CASKGRLMSKNIQYF. The CDR3 DNA follows: TGTGCCAGCAAGGGACGGCTTATGTCCAAAAACATTCAGTACTTC. The chain has TRBV6-5 and TRBJ2-4; D is perhaps TRBD1 or TRBD2 (5 bases each). The germline CDR1 and CDR2 sequences are MNHEY and SVGAGI. The CDR3 length is 15 residues. With 7 bases removed from V and 2 bases from J, the gap between germline ends came to 15 bases.

The J gene is TRBJ2-2, the V gene TRBV30; tentative D call: TRBD1 (5 bases). Germline V gives CDR1 GTSNPN, CDR2 SVGIG (reference sequence). The CDR3 covers 14 residues. V was trimmed by 1 base and J by 8 bases, leaving 14 bases between them. The DNA for the CDR3 is TGTGCCTGGAGTGCCAGGGCGGCGAGAGGGGAGCTGTTTTTT. Protein product: CAWSARAARGELFF.

This chain joins TRBV10-3 and TRBJ2-5, with 14 nucleotides matching TRBD2. CDR1 and CDR2 (germline): ENHRY, SYGVKD. CDR3 size: 17 residues. The V gene end was trimmed by 4 bases and the J gene end by 4 bases; junction bases not matched to a gene: 8. The CDR3: CAISGARGLAGGETQYF. CDR3 nucleotide sequence: TGTGCCATCAGTGGGGCGCGTGGACTAGCGGGGGGAGAGACCCAGTACTTC.

Concerning this clone itself: A read error may account for a junction end that differs from germline. This chain joins TRBV5-4 and TRBJ1-2; TRBD1 agrees at 12 bases. CDR3 length: 13 amino acids. The germline gives CDR1 SGHNT, CDR2 YYREEE (reference sequence). CDR3 nucleotide sequence: TGTGCCAGCAGCGAAGCCGGGACAGGGGGCGGCTCCTTC. It translates to CASSEAGTGGGSF. Complete variable domain (other parts from reference TRBV5-4 and TRBJ1-2): ETGVTQSPTHLIKTRGQQVTLRCSSQSGHNTVSWYQQALGQGPQFIFQYYREEENGRGNFPPRFSGLQFPNYSSELNVNALELDDSALYLCASSEAGTGGGSFGSGTRLTVV.

This chain joins TRBV6-5 and TRBJ1-1; D unclear. The CDR3 is 15 residues long. Germline V lookup: CDR1 MNHEY, CDR2 SVGAGI. V was shortened by 5 bases and J by 3 bases, with 16 bases between the two germline ends. The CDR3: CASSTLALDDTEAFF. In DNA form, the CDR3 reads TGTGCCAGCAGTACCCTGGCCCTAGACGACACTGAAGCTTTCTTT.